Here is one T cell receptor (beta chain) with its context. What antigen it recognizes has not been identified. The record has no base qualities; no much larger clone is one base away. Genomic DNA was used as template for profiling of TCR beta VDJ combinations and CDR3 sequences. An Illumina HiSeq 2000 was used for TCR repertoire sequencing. Per the original workflow: TRBV/TRBJ rearrangement plots, CDR3 size and DJ length profiles, and Simpson's diversity index were used to evaluate the repertoires. The most abundant DNA sequence in the deep sequencing data was defined as the immunodominant clone. CDR3 amino acid sequences were checked for sharing across subjects and were also compared against the VDJdb database and published repertoires. TCRdb trimmed public reads at Q25 via fastp, called clones via MiXCR and kept in-frame beta chains. Entries that share a CDR3 protein sequence are merged under the most common genes and DNA. The V and J calls were not made by the authors but by TCRdb's processing. Present in this sample are approximately 200,000 distinct CDR3 sequences, over 60% of which were seen just once. Approximately 32% of the sample rests with the top ten.

This specimen comes from a study of CD8+CD57+ T cells in acquired aplastic anemia (dated by TCRdb to 2016 to 2019). Regarding the research as a whole: DNA extracted from sorted CD4+ and CD8+ cells had a mean of about 3.3 ug, with a range of roughly 0.18 to 27.4 ug. For healthy donor samples, the average read count was about 9.9 million for CD4+ cells and 11.0 million for CD8+ cells. Summary of the overall study and its limitations: No significant difference in CD8+ Simpson's diversity was found between patients and healthy controls (P=0.060). Twenty-nine CD8+ CDR3 sequences were shared between patients and controls but appeared highly expressed in patients and within their immunodominant clones.

The CDR3 numbers 13 residues from cysteine through phenylalanine. CDR3 DNA is the only sequence kept; it has 39 bases, read in frame from the first base. V trim: 5 bases; J trim: 6 bases; unmatched bases: 3. The germline V gene provides CDR1 SGHNT and CDR2 YENEEA. TCR repertoires of sorted CD4+ and CD8+ blood T cells from severe aplastic anemia patients and healthy subjects were deep-sequenced in the study. Ficoll-Paque density gradient centrifugation was used to isolate peripheral blood mononuclear cells. Before DNA extraction, CD4+ and CD8+ T cells were sorted by FACS or by magnetic beads. The sequence joins TRBV11-3 to TRBJ2-7, with TRBD1 identical over 11 junction bases. Sequencing used sorted CD4+, CD8+, or CD8+CD57+ T cells (not recorded which) from PBMCs. The receptor was derived from a human donor in good health. The nucleotide sequence is TGTGCCAGCAGCGGACAGGGGGCGGGCGAGCAGTACTTC. The resulting protein is CASSGQGAGEQYF.